Below, one T cell receptor beta chain is given with its context. This record comes from a study of blood T cell repertoires in COVID-19. From germline, CDR1 is MNHEY and CDR2 SVGAGI. CDR3 length equals 13 residues. V shed 6 bases and J shed 5 bases, with 13 bases lying between them. TCRdb's table, derived via immunoSEQ multiplex PCR, lists solely in-frame clones and lacks some. The sample carries some 320,000 clones, roughly 90% recorded once. V gene TRBV6-5 combines with J gene TRBJ1-1; D possibly corresponds to TRBD1 (6 bases). This TCR came from a woman in her 30s who had been exposed to COVID-19. What was sequenced was PBMCs or T cells enriched from blood (not recorded which). CDR3 sequence: CASRTGSGTEAFF. Here the CDR3 DNA reads TGTGCCAGCAGGACAGGAAGTGGTACTGAAGCTTTCTTT.